The sequence of this TCR beta chain was determined in a study of blood T cell repertoires in COVID-19. Measured with immunoSEQ multiplex PCR; TCRdb has only the in-frame clones, and not every one. Counted here are 77,000 or so clones, roughly 84% occurring once; the ten biggest clones make up around 6.9%. Germline V gene data show CDR1 as SEHNR and CDR2 as FQNEAQ (reference sequence). This CDR3 has 14 amino acids. J lost 2 bases, V lost 3 bases, and 4 bases had no gene match. About this clone: This same CDR3 is encoded by further DNA sequences in the sample.

Sequencing input: peripheral blood. This TCR was sampled from a man between 25 and 39 years old with COVID-19, enrolled during active disease. This sequence joins TRBV7-9 and TRBJ2-7; 7 bases agree with TRBD1. In DNA form, the CDR3 reads TGTGCCAGCAGCTTTCCGGGACAGACCTACGAGCAGTACTTC. Translation gives CASSFPGQTYEQYF.